The 26 T cell receptor beta chains below come from one sample, sequenced in a study of T cell repertoires in cytomegalovirus infection. In TCRdb, the reads were re-called with MiXCR into one record per CDR3 protein. Of a few hundred thousand distinct CDR3 sequences listed, about 13% were seen once; the top ten hold 8.5% to 10%. Sequenced input: PBMCs. These receptors were collected from a human donor in good health (CMV status not recorded). Some clones in this sample may be carry-over from other donors' samples.

This clonotype was observed at least ten times. The J gene is TRBJ2-1, the V gene TRBV27, with 14 bases that match TRBD2. The CDR3 is 15 amino acids. The V segment lost 7 bases and the J segment 10 bases; nucleotides outside the gene matches: 9. Germline V gene lookup returns CDR1 MNHEY and CDR2 SMNVEV (reference sequence). The CDR3 loop is CASTQTSGRAHEQFF. The CDR3 DNA sequence: TGTGCCAGCACCCAGACTAGCGGGAGGGCCCACGAGCAGTTCTTC.

On this clonotype: At one boundary the junction diverges from the germline segment, which might be a read error. The chain has TRBV7-4 and TRBJ2-3; D is perhaps TRBD2 (5 bases). CDR1 is SGHVT, CDR2 SQSDAQ, per germline. There are 12 residues in the CDR3. The CDR3 coding sequence is TGTGCCGGCGGGCAGAACACAGATTCGCAGTATTTT. Its translation: CAGGQNTDSQYF.

This chain joins TRBV15 and TRBJ2-1; TRBD1 matches at 9 bases. With V trimmed by 2 bases and J by 9 bases, 14 bases remained unmatched. Germline assignment: CDR1 LNHNV and CDR2 YYDKDF (reference sequence). The CDR3 runs 17 residues. The CDR3 reads CATSRHGTGWVPSEQFF. CDR3 bases: TGTGCCACCAGCAGACACGGGACAGGGTGGGTTCCTTCTGAGCAGTTCTTC. Drawing the rest from reference TRBV15 and TRBJ2-1, the complete variable domain is DAMVIQNPRYQVTQFGKPVTLSCSQTLNHNVMYWYQQKSSQAPKLLFHYYDKDFNNEADTPDNFQSRRPNTSFCFLDIRSPGLGDTAMYLCATSRHGTGWVPSEQFFGPGTRLTVL.

This clonotype was counted only a few times. The rearrangement uses TRBV10-3 and TRBJ1-3, with a possible D match to TRBD1 (6 bases). The CDR3 runs to 15 residues. The ends were cut back, 7 bases at V and 0 bases at J, with 13 bases in the middle. Germline loops: CDR1 ENHRY, CDR2 SYGVKD. In DNA, the CDR3 is TGTGCCATCACCCAAGGGGGAAACTCTGGAAACACCATATATTTT. Encoded protein: CAITQGGNSGNTIYF.

This clonotype was observed a few times. The chain is built from TRBV27 and TRBJ1-1; D is ambiguous. The CDR3 spans 15 residues. V lost 1 base and J 5 bases, leaving 14 bases between the germline ends. Germline V CDR1 and CDR2: MNHEY, SMNVEV (reference sequence). CDR3 nucleotide sequence: TGTGCCAGCAGTTTATTGGGAATCGGGCTTACTGAAGCTTTCTTT. It codes for CASSLLGIGLTEAFF.

There are many counts of this clonotype. The chain carries TRBV4-1 and TRBJ2-2; perhaps TRBD2 as D (5 bases). CDR1 is MGHRA and CDR2 is YSYEKL in the germline V gene. The CDR3 loop spans 18 amino acids. Trimming took off 1 base at V and 1 base at J, with 16 bases between the two ends. The CDR3 DNA reads TGCGCCAGCAGCCAAGTCGTGGGCCGGGGAATGAACACCGGGGAGCTGTTTTTT. As protein: CASSQVVGRGMNTGELFF.

This clonotype was seen many times. V is TRBV7-2 and J is TRBJ1-2, with 9 bases identical to TRBD1. The CDR3 length is 17 residues. The germline V gene has CDR1 SGHTA and CDR2 FQGNSA. V lost 5 bases and J lost 4; bases outside the gene matches: 14. CDR3 DNA sequence: TGTGCCAGCAGCCCGCAACCCGGACAGGGGCTTACCTATGGCTACACCTTC. It is translated as CASSPQPGQGLTYGYTF.

This clonotype was seen repeatedly, ten times or more. The chain joins TRBV24-1 to TRBJ2-3; 7 nucleotides align to TRBD1. Germline V gives CDR1 KGHDR, CDR2 SFDVKD. With V trimmed by 3 bases and J by 2 bases, 7 bases remained unmatched. The CDR3 length is 16 residues. CDR3 sequence reads: CATSDIRDSTTDTQYF. In DNA form, the CDR3 reads TGTGCCACCAGTGATATCCGGGACAGCACCACAGATACGCAGTATTTT.

The genes are TRBV14 and TRBJ2-3; 7 bases line up with TRBD2. This CDR3 contains 16 residues. V was clipped by 3 bases and J by 2 bases; unmatched bases: 8. Germline V gene lookup returns CDR1 SGHDN and CDR2 FVKESK. CDR3 amino acids: CASSHLLAGVTDTQYF. The CDR3 region has the DNA TGTGCCAGCAGCCACCTCTTGGCGGGGGTCACAGATACGCAGTATTTT.

At least ten counts were recorded for this clonotype. The chain combines TRBV29-1 with TRBJ1-1, with unresolved D. Trimming removed 7 bases from V and 0 bases from J, with 9 bases in between. This CDR3 is 12 amino acids long. The germline V gene encodes CDR1 SQVTM and CDR2 ANQGSEA. The CDR3, as DNA: TGCAGCGCCGGACGGATGAACACTGAAGCTTTCTTT. Its translation: CSAGRMNTEAFF.

This clonotype was recorded at least ten times. The chain has TRBV7-2 and TRBJ1-6, with 9 nucleotides matching TRBD1. CDR1 SGHTA and CDR2 FQGNSA come from the germline V gene. The CDR3 spans 15 residues. V gave up 5 bases and J gave up 9 bases; unmatched junction bases: 8. The chain's CDR3 is CASSRNGQGISPLHF. The CDR3 bases are TGTGCCAGCAGCCGAAACGGACAGGGGATTTCACCCCTCCACTTT.

This chain joins TRBV20-1 and TRBJ1-5; D is perhaps TRBD1 (6 bases). Germline V gene lookup returns CDR1 DFQATT and CDR2 SNEGSKA (reference sequence). The V gene lost 3 bases and the J gene lost 3 bases, with 9 bases spanning the gap. CDR3 size: 13 residues. The CDR3 reads CSASWGPNQPQHF. In DNA form, the CDR3 reads TGCAGTGCTAGTTGGGGGCCCAATCAGCCCCAGCATTTT.

This clonotype has a single count. CDR3 residues: CASSSAGGLRGYTF. DNA for the CDR3: TGTGCCAGCAGCTCCGCCGGGGGGCTCAGGGGCTACACCTTC. V gene TRBV7-9 combines with J gene TRBJ1-2; D possibly corresponds to TRBD1 (6 bases). Trimming shortened V by 4 bases and J by 8 bases, and 17 bases separated the two germline ends. The CDR3 is made up of 14 amino acids. Germline CDR1 is SEHNR and CDR2 is FQNEAQ (reference sequence).

The chain carries TRBV7-8 and TRBJ2-1, with D maybe TRBD1 (5 bases). Trimming shortened V by 1 base and J by 2 bases, and 12 bases separated the two germline ends. This CDR3 comprises 16 residues. The germline CDR1 and CDR2 sequences are SGHVS and FQNEAQ. CDR3 sequence reads: CASSLVAGNTYNEQFF. CDR3 DNA sequence: TGTGCCAGCAGCTTAGTGGCAGGGAACACCTACAATGAGCAGTTCTTC.

This clonotype was found many times. The chain combines TRBV6-2 or TRBV6-3 with TRBJ2-1, with 7 bases that match TRBD2. With 2 bases clipped from V and 0 bases from J, the junction kept 4 bases outside the gene matches. The CDR3 length is 16 residues. From germline, CDR1 is MNHEY and CDR2 SVGEGT. The chain's CDR3 is CASSYGLDSSYNEQFF. CDR3 DNA sequence: TGTGCCAGCAGTTACGGACTAGACTCCTCCTACAATGAGCAGTTCTTC.

A few counts support this clonotype. V and J are TRBV29-1 and TRBJ2-3; D possibly corresponds to TRBD1 (5 bases). The CDR3 is 12 amino acids. Germline-derived CDR1 and CDR2 are SQVTM and ANQGSEA. With 3 bases removed from V and 4 bases from J, the gap between germline ends came to 8 bases. In DNA form, the CDR3 reads TGCAGCGTTGACTTGACAGCAGATACGCAGTATTTT. Translating it yields CSVDLTADTQYF.

This clonotype came up many times. The rearrangement joins TRBV14 to TRBJ2-2, with D unresolved. The ends were cut back, 4 bases at V and 2 bases at J, with 17 bases in the middle. Germline loops: CDR1 SGHDN, CDR2 FVKESK. The CDR3 contains 17 residues. The CDR3 loop is CASSLNHGTLNTGELFF. CDR3 nucleotides: TGTGCCAGCAGCCTTAATCACGGCACATTAAACACCGGGGAGCTGTTTTTT.

There are many counts of this clonotype. The chain couples TRBV19 to TRBJ1-2; D is possibly TRBD1 (5 bases). The CDR3 is made up of 14 amino acids. Trimming took off 4 bases at V and 6 bases at J, with 15 bases between the two ends. The V gene's germline CDR1 is LNHDA and CDR2 SQIVND (reference sequence). The CDR3 spells CASSRGAPPDGYTF. The CDR3 DNA reads as TGTGCCAGTAGTAGAGGGGCGCCCCCGGATGGCTACACCTTC.

This clonotype was counted many times. V usage is TRBV4-3 and J usage is TRBJ2-1; D gene ambiguous. The CDR3 loop spans 15 amino acids. V gave up 0 bases and J gave up 0 bases, with 6 bases separating them. Germline lookup yields CDR1 LGHNA and CDR2 YSLEER. As DNA, the CDR3 is TGCGCCAGCAGCCAAGATGCGGTCTCCTACAATGAGCAGTTCTTC. Its translation is CASSQDAVSYNEQFF.

J is TRBJ2-2 and V is TRBV7-8, with 9 bases fitting TRBD2. The CDR3 runs 16 residues. V trimming: 5 bases; J trimming: 2 bases; junction bases outside the gene matches: 6. Germline lookup yields CDR1 SGHVS and CDR2 FQNEAQ. The CDR3 nucleotides read TGTGCCAGCAGCCCCCTAGCGGGACCTAACACCGGGGAGCTGTTTTTT. This gives the protein CASSPLAGPNTGELFF.

The chain joins TRBV6-2 or TRBV6-3 to TRBJ2-7; TRBD2 agrees at 10 bases. The CDR3 is 14 residues long. Germline CDR1 MNHEY, CDR2 SVGEGT. Trimming took 7 bases from V and 3 from J; bases not matched to a gene: 6. Written as DNA, the CDR3 is TGTGCCAGCACGAAGACTAGCGGGTTCTACGAGCAGTACTTC. Its protein is CASTKTSGFYEQYF.

This clonotype has only a few counts. The chain joins TRBV29-1 to TRBJ2-3; 13 bases are shared with TRBD2. CDR3 length: 13 amino acids. Trimming took 7 bases from V and 7 from J; bases not matched to a gene: 5. Germline V gene data show CDR1 as SQVTM and CDR2 as ANQGSEA. The CDR3 DNA reads TGCAGCGGGACTAGCGGGAGTTTTAATACGCAGTATTTT. Translated: CSGTSGSFNTQYF.

This clonotype was detected a few times. The rearrangement joins TRBV7-9 to TRBJ2-1; D is unclear. Between the trimmed V and J ends, which lost 6 bases and 11 bases, there was a span of 17 bases. Per germline, CDR1 SEHNR and CDR2 FQNEAQ (reference sequence). This CDR3 has 13 amino acids. In DNA, the CDR3 is TGTGCCAGCAGACCCACTACCCTGGGGAAGCAGTTCTTC. Translating gives CASRPTTLGKQFF.

In this sample, this clonotype turned up a few times. The CDR3 sequence is CASRLYYEQYF. The DNA for the CDR3 is TGTGCCAGCCGGCTTTATTACGAGCAGTACTTC. The chain joins TRBV5-5 to TRBJ2-7; D gene unclear. The CDR3 covers 11 residues. V was trimmed by 7 bases and J by 4 bases, leaving 9 bases between them. Germline V gene sequence: CDR1 SGHKS, CDR2 YYEKEE (reference sequence).

The chain uses TRBV29-1 and TRBJ2-7; no firm D call. V lost 5 bases, J lost 5 bases, and 13 bases lay in between. Per germline, CDR1 SQVTM and CDR2 ANQGSEA. The CDR3 loop spans 12 amino acids. CDR3 sequence reads: CSVRPQVDEQYF. For the CDR3, the DNA is TGCAGCGTTCGCCCTCAAGTTGACGAGCAGTACTTC.

This clonotype was observed at least ten times. This chain joins TRBV6-5 and TRBJ1-2; D unclear. Trimming removed 0 bases at V and 3 bases at J, with 2 bases between. The CDR3 runs to 12 residues. Germline V gene sequence: CDR1 MNHEY, CDR2 SVGAGI. CDR3 DNA sequence: TGTGCCAGCAGTTACTCGGACTATGGCTACACCTTC. This codes for CASSYSDYGYTF.